Listed below are T cell receptor beta chains from one sample, sequenced in a study of control samples from healthy donors and cancer patients. Assay used: immunoSEQ multiplex PCR; TCRdb lists only in-frame clones, some missing. The sample holds under 150,000 clones, approximately 91% seen once. The specimen sequenced was blood. All receptors come from a man aged 30 to 39 in good health. CDR3s include the opening cysteine and the closing phenylalanine or tryptophan. The D gene is left open where the match is weak. Clone size is not always given. Where it is, it says once, few, many or a class for expanded clones.

j_call d_call clone_size v_call cdr3_aa cdr3_nt
TRBJ2-2 - - TRBV12-3/TRBV12-4 CASQNTLTGELFF TGTGCCAGCCAGAATACACTCACCGGGGAGCTGTTTTTT
TRBJ2-7 TRBD1 - TRBV3-1/TRBV3-2 CASSPGQGPYEQYF TGTGCCAGCAGCCCGGGACAGGGTCCCTACGAGCAGTACTTC
TRBJ1-5 - - TRBV2 CASSEGVRVAFREPQHF TGTGCCAGCAGTGAGGGCGTTCGAGTCGCCTTCAGAGAGCCCCAGCATTTT
TRBJ1-6 - - TRBV4-1 CASRSTARGGIYNSPLHF TGCGCCAGCAGAAGTACGGCGAGAGGGGGGATCTATAATTCACCCCTCCACTTT
TRBJ2-1 TRBD2 - TRBV4-3 CASSHTGTSGNNEQFF TGCGCCAGCAGCCACACCGGGACTAGCGGCAACAATGAGCAGTTCTTC
TRBJ1-6 TRBD1 - TRBV3-1/TRBV3-2 CASSQDRGSDSPLHF TGTGCCAGCAGCCAGGACAGGGGATCGGATTCACCCCTCCACTTT
TRBJ1-1 TRBD1 - TRBV5-1 CASSPGQGNTEAFF TGCGCCAGCAGCCCCGGACAGGGGAACACTGAAGCTTTCTTT
TRBJ2-5 TRBD2 - TRBV4-2 CASSQRLAARAETQYF TGTGCCAGCAGCCAGAGACTAGCGGCCCGAGCAGAGACCCAGTACTTC
TRBJ2-7 - - TRBV5-5 CASSLAPEQYF TGTGCCAGCAGCTTGGCCCCGGAGCAGTACTTC
TRBJ1-2 TRBD1 - TRBV19 CASSASPGTGVGYTF TGTGCCAGTAGTGCTTCACCCGGGACAGGAGTTGGCTACACCTTC
TRBJ2-3 TRBD1 - TRBV6-2/TRBV6-3 CASSWTGPPDTQYF TGTGCCAGCAGTTGGACAGGGCCCCCGGATACGCAGTATTTT
TRBJ1-5 - - TRBV23-1 CASSQLSQPQHF TGCGCCAGCAGTCAGCTCAGTCAGCCCCAGCATTTT
TRBJ1-5 - once TRBV7-8 CASSLGGLSNQPQHF TGTGCCAGCAGCCTCGGGGGTTTGAGCAATCAGCCCCAGCATTTT
TRBJ2-7 - - TRBV4-3 CASSQDRNRAYEQYF TGCGCCAGCAGCCAAGACAGGAACAGGGCCTACGAGCAGTACTTC
TRBJ2-1 - - TRBV24-1 CATSDSRTRVGGWGQFF TGTGCCACCAGTGATTCCCGGACCAGAGTTGGGGGTTGGGGGCAGTTCTTC
TRBJ2-7 - once TRBV24-1 CATSEGGNEQYF TGTGCCACCAGTGAAGGGGGGAACGAGCAGTACTTC
TRBJ2-7 TRBD2 - TRBV5-1 CASSPALSGSPHEQYF TGCGCCAGCAGCCCGGCCCTTAGCGGGAGTCCCCACGAGCAGTACTTC